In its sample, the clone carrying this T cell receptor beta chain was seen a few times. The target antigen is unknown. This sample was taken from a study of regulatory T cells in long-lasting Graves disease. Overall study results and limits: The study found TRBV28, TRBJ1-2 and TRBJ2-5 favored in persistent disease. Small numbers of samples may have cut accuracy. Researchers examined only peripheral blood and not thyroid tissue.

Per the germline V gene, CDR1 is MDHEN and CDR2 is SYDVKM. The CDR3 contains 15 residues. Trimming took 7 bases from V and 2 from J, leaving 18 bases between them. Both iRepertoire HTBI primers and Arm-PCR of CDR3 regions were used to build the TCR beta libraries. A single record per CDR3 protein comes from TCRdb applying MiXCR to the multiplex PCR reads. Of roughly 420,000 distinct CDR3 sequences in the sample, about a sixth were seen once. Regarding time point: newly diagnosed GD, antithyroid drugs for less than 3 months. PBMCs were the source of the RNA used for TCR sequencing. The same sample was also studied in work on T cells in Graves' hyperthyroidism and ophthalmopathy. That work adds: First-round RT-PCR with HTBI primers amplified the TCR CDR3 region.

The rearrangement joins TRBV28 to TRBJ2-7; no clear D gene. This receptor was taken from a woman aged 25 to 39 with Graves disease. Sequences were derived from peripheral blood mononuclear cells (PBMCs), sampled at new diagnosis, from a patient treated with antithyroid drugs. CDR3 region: CASTLGGNTPYEQYF. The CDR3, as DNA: TGTGCCAGCACCCTAGGTGGTAACACTCCCTACGAGCAGTACTTC.